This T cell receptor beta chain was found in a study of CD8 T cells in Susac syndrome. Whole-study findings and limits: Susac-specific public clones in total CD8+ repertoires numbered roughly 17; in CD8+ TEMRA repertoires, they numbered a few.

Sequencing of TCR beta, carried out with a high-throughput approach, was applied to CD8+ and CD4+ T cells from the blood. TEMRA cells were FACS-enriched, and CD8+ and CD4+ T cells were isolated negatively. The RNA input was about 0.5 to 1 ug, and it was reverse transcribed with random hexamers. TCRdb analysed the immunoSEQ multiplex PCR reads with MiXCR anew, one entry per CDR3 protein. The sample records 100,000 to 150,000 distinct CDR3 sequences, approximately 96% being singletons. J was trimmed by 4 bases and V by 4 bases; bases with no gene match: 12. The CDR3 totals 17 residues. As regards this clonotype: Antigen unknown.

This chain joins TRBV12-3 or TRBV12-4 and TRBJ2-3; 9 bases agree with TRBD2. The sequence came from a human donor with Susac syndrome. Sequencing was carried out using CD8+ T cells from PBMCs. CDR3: CASSWGGLAAEPDTQYF. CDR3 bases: TGTGCCAGCAGTTGGGGGGGACTAGCTGCAGAACCAGATACGCAGTATTTT.